The entry below gives a single TCR beta chain sequence along with its context. This CDR3 region has 16 residues. V was clipped by 4 bases and J by 2 bases; unmatched bases: 9. CDR1 and CDR2 (germline): KGHDR, SFDVKD. The sample is drawn from a study of blood T cell repertoires in COVID-19. Study-level information: Sites across the United States, Italy and Spain contributed samples from acute and convalescent COVID-19.

TCRdb keeps only in-frame clones here, not all; method: immunoSEQ multiplex PCR. This repertoire shows fewer than 300,000 clones, more than 80% found once; its top ten account for roughly 1.1%. This sequence originates from a woman aged 25 to 39 who had recovered from COVID-19. The chain uses TRBV24-1 and TRBJ2-7; TRBD1 matches 8 bases. The sequencing input was PBMCs or T cells enriched from blood (not recorded which). CDR3 nucleotide sequence: TGTGCCACCAGTGACGCCTCCGCGGACAGGGCCTACGAGCAGTACTTC. Protein sequence: CATSDASADRAYEQYF.